A selection of T cell receptor beta chains follows, all from one sample in a study of CD8+CD57+ T cells in acquired aplastic anemia. Via MiXCR, TCRdb re-called the reads, giving one row per CDR3 protein. There are over 150,000 distinct CDR3 sequences in the sample; roughly 50% occur only once, and 10% to 15% lies in the top ten. Sample: sorted CD4+, CD8+, or CD8+CD57+ T cells (not recorded which) from PBMCs. These receptors originate from a human donor with aplastic anemia. The CDR3 runs from the conserved cysteine through the conserved F or W. The order of the fields is V gene, J gene, D gene, clone size, CDR3 length, CDR3 protein, CDR3 DNA. A D gene is named only where the DNA matches it firmly. A clone size is listed for some rows: how often the clone was seen (once, few, many), or a class if it is expanded.

V: TRBV7-6; J: TRBJ2-7; D: TRBD1; size: .; length: 16; CDR3: CASSLGSGQGNGEQYF; DNA: TGTGCCAGCAGCCTTGGTTCAGGACAGGGAAATGGCGAGCAGTACTTC
V: TRBV20-1; J: TRBJ2-5; D: .; size: many; length: 14; CDR3: CSARDADRQETQYF; DNA: TGCAGTGCTAGAGATGCCGATCGACAAGAGACCCAGTACTTC
V: TRBV7-6; J: TRBJ2-7; D: TRBD2; size: .; length: 14; CDR3: CASQGLAGSYEQYF; DNA: TGTGCCAGCCAGGGACTAGCGGGGTCCTACGAGCAGTACTTC
V: TRBV24-1; J: TRBJ2-7; D: TRBD1; size: few; length: 13; CDR3: CATRGQGNYEQYF; DNA: TGTGCCACCAGAGGACAGGGCAACTACGAGCAGTACTTC
V: TRBV7-9; J: TRBJ1-2; D: .; size: few; length: 12; CDR3: CASSPGLYGYTF; DNA: TGTGCCAGCAGCCCCGGACTCTATGGCTACACCTTC
V: TRBV29-1; J: TRBJ2-7; D: .; size: .; length: 15; CDR3: CSVEGVRVKFYEQYF; DNA: TGCAGCGTTGAAGGCGTCAGGGTAAAGTTCTACGAGCAGTACTTC
V: TRBV24-1; J: TRBJ2-5; D: .; size: .; length: 15; CDR3: CATSADLGGQETQYF; DNA: TGTGCCACCAGTGCTGATTTGGGCGGCCAAGAGACCCAGTACTTC
V: TRBV3-1; J: TRBJ2-7; D: TRBD2; size: .; length: 14; CDR3: CASSHDGRTNEQYF; DNA: TGTGCCAGCAGCCACGACGGGAGGACCAACGAGCAGTACTTC
V: TRBV24-1; J: TRBJ2-3; D: TRBD2; size: many; length: 14; CDR3: CATSEAGGSDTQYF; DNA: TGTGCCACCAGTGAGGCGGGGGGGTCAGATACGCAGTATTTT
V: TRBV19; J: TRBJ2-7; D: TRBD1; size: once; length: 13; CDR3: CASAAGQGGEQYF; DNA: TGTGCCAGTGCCGCGGGACAGGGAGGCGAGCAGTACTTC
V: TRBV19; J: TRBJ1-3; D: .; size: many; length: 14; CDR3: CASGAGFSGNTIYF; DNA: TGTGCCAGTGGCGCAGGGTTCTCTGGAAACACCATATATTTT
V: TRBV19; J: TRBJ1-1; D: TRBD1; size: .; length: 13; CDR3: CASSSDRGQLAFF; DNA: TGTGCCAGTAGTAGCGACAGGGGGCAGTTGGCTTTCTTT
V: TRBV13; J: TRBJ1-2; D: .; size: .; length: 13; CDR3: CASSLGTDYGCTF; DNA: TGTGCCAGCAGCTTGGGGACGGACTATGGCTGCACCTTC
V: TRBV7-9; J: TRBJ2-5; D: TRBD2; size: many; length: 14; CDR3: CASSFVSGGETQYF; DNA: TGTGCCAGCAGCTTTGTTAGCGGGGGAGAGACCCAGTACTTC
V: TRBV5-1; J: TRBJ1-2; D: .; size: .; length: 13; CDR3: CASSLAYSEGYTF; DNA: TGCGCCAGCAGCTTGGCCTACTCAGAGGGCTACACCTTC
V: TRBV7-9; J: TRBJ1-1; D: TRBD1; size: once; length: 15; CDR3: CASSLATGGGTEAFF; DNA: TGTGCCAGCAGCTTAGCGACAGGGGGAGGCACTGAAGCTTTCTTT
V: TRBV11-2; J: TRBJ2-5; D: .; size: many; length: 15; CDR3: CASSPPTSLAETQYF; DNA: TGTGCCAGCAGCCCCCCGACTAGTCTCGCTGAGACCCAGTACTTC
V: TRBV10-1; J: TRBJ2-7; D: TRBD2; size: .; length: 13; CDR3: CATRTAGGYEQYF; DNA: TGTGCTACCAGGACAGCGGGAGGGTACGAGCAGTACTTC
V: TRBV20-1; J: TRBJ2-1; D: .; size: .; length: 14; CDR3: CSARDNLGYNEQFF; DNA: TGCAGTGCTAGAGATAATCTAGGCTACAATGAGCAGTTCTTC
V: TRBV20-1; J: TRBJ2-7; D: .; size: .; length: 10; CDR3: CSALVDEQYF; DNA: TGCAGTGCTCTTGTGGACGAGCAGTACTTC
V: TRBV7-9; J: TRBJ2-7; D: TRBD1; size: .; length: 13; CDR3: CASSRGQFYEQYF; DNA: TGTGCCAGCAGCCGGGGACAGTTCTACGAGCAGTACTTC
V: TRBV5-1; J: TRBJ2-2; D: .; size: few; length: 15; CDR3: CASSLGGSHTGELFF; DNA: TGCGCCAGCAGCTTAGGGGGGTCCCACACCGGGGAGCTGTTTTTT
V: TRBV7-9; J: TRBJ1-5; D: .; size: .; length: 13; CDR3: CASSSRLNQPQHF; DNA: TGTGCCAGCAGCAGCCGGCTTAACCAGCCCCAGCATTTT
V: TRBV25-1; J: TRBJ2-1; D: .; size: .; length: 15; CDR3: CASSVTGASYNEQFF; DNA: TGTGCCAGCAGTGTGACGGGGGCCTCCTACAATGAGCAGTTCTTC
V: TRBV7-9; J: TRBJ1-4; D: TRBD1; size: .; length: 15; CDR3: CASSLGTDNNEKLFF; DNA: TGTGCCAGCAGCTTGGGGACAGATAATAATGAAAAACTGTTTTTT
V: TRBV29-1; J: TRBJ1-4; D: TRBD1; size: .; length: 16; CDR3: CSVSPGTGMSGEKLFF; DNA: TGCAGCGTTTCGCCCGGGACAGGGATGAGTGGTGAAAAACTGTTTTTT
V: TRBV7-2; J: TRBJ2-1; D: .; size: .; length: 12; CDR3: CASSASLVEQFF; DNA: TGTGCCAGCAGCGCGTCACTGGTTGAGCAGTTCTTC
V: TRBV12-3/TRBV12-4; J: TRBJ2-6; D: .; size: .; length: 17; CDR3: CASSLRTGHSGANVLTF; DNA: TGTGCCAGCAGTCTCAGGACGGGTCACTCTGGGGCCAACGTCCTGACTTTC
V: TRBV28; J: TRBJ1-2; D: .; size: few; length: 15; CDR3: CASSQRDIKIYGYTF; DNA: TGTGCCAGCAGTCAACGGGACATAAAGATCTATGGCTACACCTTC
V: TRBV20-1; J: TRBJ2-7; D: .; size: .; length: 13; CDR3: CSARGPGDYEQYF; DNA: TGCAGTGCTAGAGGCCCAGGAGACTACGAGCAGTACTTC
V: TRBV2; J: TRBJ2-3; D: .; size: .; length: 14; CDR3: CASVIRGYTDTQCF; DNA: TGTGCCAGCGTGATCCGGGGTTACACAGATACGCAGTGTTTC
V: TRBV7-3; J: TRBJ1-1; D: .; size: .; length: 15; CDR3: CASSLAIDRNTEAFF; DNA: TGTGCCAGCAGCTTAGCTATCGACAGGAACACTGAAGCTTTCTTT
V: TRBV2; J: TRBJ1-5; D: .; size: many; length: 14; CDR3: CASSESHARGPQHF; DNA: TGTGCCAGCAGTGAATCCCATGCCCGGGGGCCCCAGCATTTT
V: TRBV29-1; J: TRBJ1-1; D: .; size: many; length: 14; CDR3: CSGELGGSNTEAFF; DNA: TGCAGCGGGGAACTCGGGGGGAGCAACACTGAAGCTTTCTTT
V: TRBV29-1; J: TRBJ2-7; D: .; size: .; length: 13; CDR3: CSARRQTTYEQYF; DNA: TGCAGCGCTCGCCGACAGACCACCTACGAGCAGTACTTC
V: TRBV3-1; J: TRBJ1-1; D: TRBD1; size: few; length: 16; CDR3: CASSQGDSTMNTEAFF; DNA: TGTGCCAGCAGCCAAGGGGACAGTACTATGAACACTGAAGCTTTCTTT
V: TRBV6-5; J: TRBJ1-1; D: .; size: many; length: 11; CDR3: CASSFGTEAFF; DNA: TGTGCCAGCAGTTTTGGCACTGAAGCTTTCTTT
V: TRBV7-9; J: TRBJ1-2; D: .; size: many; length: 13; CDR3: CASSLGRDYGYTF; DNA: TGTGCCAGCAGCTTAGGCAGGGACTATGGCTACACCTTC
V: TRBV20-1; J: TRBJ2-5; D: TRBD1; size: .; length: 13; CDR3: CSAPRGQEETQYF; DNA: TGCAGTGCCCCACGGGGACAGGAAGAGACCCAGTACTTC
V: TRBV4-1; J: TRBJ2-2; D: TRBD1; size: .; length: 18; CDR3: CASSYTPGQGTNTGELFF; DNA: TGCGCCAGCAGCTACACCCCGGGACAGGGAACGAACACCGGGGAGCTGTTTTTT
V: TRBV10-3; J: TRBJ2-7; D: .; size: .; length: 14; CDR3: CAISDPGRTYEQYF; DNA: TGTGCCATCAGTGATCCGGGGAGGACCTACGAGCAGTACTTC
V: TRBV3-1; J: TRBJ2-7; D: TRBD1; size: many; length: 15; CDR3: CASSHRTGNSYEQYF; DNA: TGTGCCAGCAGCCACCGGACAGGGAACTCCTACGAGCAGTACTTC
V: TRBV20-1; J: TRBJ2-7; D: TRBD1; size: many; length: 13; CDR3: CSATDRGLGEQYF; DNA: TGCAGTGCTACGGACAGGGGACTGGGCGAGCAGTACTTC
V: TRBV12-3/TRBV12-4; J: TRBJ2-7; D: .; size: many; length: 14; CDR3: CASTLGYRVDEQYF; DNA: TGTGCCAGCACCTTGGGATACAGGGTCGACGAGCAGTACTTC
V: TRBV29-1; J: TRBJ2-2; D: .; size: few; length: 14; CDR3: CSVRDTRSTGELFF; DNA: TGCAGCGTTAGGGACACAAGAAGTACCGGGGAGCTGTTTTTT
V: TRBV10-1; J: TRBJ2-3; D: TRBD2; size: .; length: 17; CDR3: CASRPGGRGGSADTQYF; DNA: TGCGCCAGCAGGCCAGGAGGCCGGGGGGGCAGTGCAGATACGCAGTATTTT
V: TRBV20-1; J: TRBJ1-2; D: .; size: .; length: 12; CDR3: CSARGVGYGYTF; DNA: TGCAGTGCTAGAGGGGTAGGCTATGGCTACACCTTC
V: TRBV11-2; J: TRBJ1-2; D: .; size: .; length: 15; CDR3: CASSLDPGPFVGYTF; DNA: TGTGCCAGCAGCTTAGATCCGGGGCCCTTCGTCGGCTACACCTTC
V: TRBV24-1; J: TRBJ2-2; D: TRBD2; size: .; length: 16; CDR3: CATSGTSGGAVGELFF; DNA: TGTGCCACCAGTGGCACTAGCGGGGGGGCCGTTGGGGAGCTGTTTTTT
V: TRBV7-2; J: TRBJ1-2; D: .; size: few; length: 13; CDR3: CASSLAGIGGYTF; DNA: TGTGCCAGCAGCTTGGCAGGTATCGGAGGCTACACCTTC
V: TRBV9; J: TRBJ1-6; D: .; size: .; length: 12; CDR3: CASNVEGGPLHF; DNA: TGTGCCAGCAACGTAGAGGGTGGGCCCCTCCACTTT
V: TRBV5-4; J: TRBJ2-5; D: TRBD2; size: many; length: 18; CDR3: CASSLRGLAGGPGETQYF; DNA: TGTGCCAGCAGCTTGCGAGGACTAGCGGGGGGGCCGGGTGAGACCCAGTACTTC
V: TRBV4-2; J: TRBJ2-6; D: TRBD2; size: many; length: 18; CDR3: CASSQATSGGSGANVLTF; DNA: TGTGCCAGCAGCCAAGCTACTAGCGGGGGCTCTGGGGCCAACGTCCTGACTTTC
V: TRBV7-2; J: TRBJ1-1; D: .; size: once; length: 14; CDR3: CASSSSMGATEAFF; DNA: TGTGCCAGCAGCTCGAGTATGGGGGCCACTGAAGCTTTCTTT
V: TRBV18; J: TRBJ1-4; D: TRBD1; size: .; length: 16; CDR3: CASSLPSQGANEKLFF; DNA: TGTGCCAGCTCACTACCCAGCCAGGGGGCTAATGAAAAACTGTTTTTT
V: TRBV4-1; J: TRBJ2-3; D: TRBD2; size: .; length: 17; CDR3: CASSQRGLAGNTDTQYF; DNA: TGCGCCAGCAGCCAGAGGGGACTAGCGGGAAACACAGATACGCAGTATTTT
V: TRBV7-8; J: TRBJ2-7; D: .; size: few; length: 16; CDR3: CASSTTRGENLYEQYF; DNA: TGTGCCAGCAGCACGACCAGGGGGGAAAACCTCTACGAGCAGTACTTC
V: TRBV29-1; J: TRBJ2-7; D: .; size: .; length: 11; CDR3: CSIVEGYEQYF; DNA: TGCAGCATAGTGGAGGGTTACGAGCAGTACTTC